The rows below give T cell receptor beta chains drawn from one sample of a study of T and B cells in COVID-19 patients. TCRdb reanalysed the multiplex PCR reads using MiXCR and keeps one entry per CDR3 protein. The table lists more than 20,000 distinct CDR3 sequences, over 25% of them singletons, with 1.7% in the top ten. Sequencing was performed on blood. All receptors derive from a human donor who had recovered from COVID-19. Both conserved end residues are part of each CDR3. A D gene is named only where the DNA matches it firmly. Expanded clones are given a class, and other clones once, few, many or no size at all.

>TRBV20-1|-|-|TRBJ2-1
TGCAGTGCTAGAGTAGGCGGGGCGAGATACAATGAGCAGTTCTTC
CSARVGGARYNEQFF
>TRBV12-5|once|-|TRBJ2-3
TGTGCTAGTGGTCATTCTTCCCGGGAGCCAGATACGCAGTATTTT
CASGHSSREPDTQYF
>TRBV6-2/TRBV6-3|-|-|TRBJ2-2
TGTGCCAGCAGTTTTCGGACTATTTCAACCGGGGAGCTGTTTTTT
CASSFRTISTGELFF
>TRBV7-2|few|TRBD2|TRBJ2-3
TGTGCCAGCAGCAACCTGCGGGGGAACACAGATACGCAGTATTTT
CASSNLRGNTDTQYF
>TRBV5-1|-|-|TRBJ1-1
TGCGCCAGCAGCTTGGCCCCGGCAGGGAGCACTGAAGCTTTCTTT
CASSLAPAGSTEAFF
>TRBV5-4|once|-|TRBJ1-2
TGTGCCAGCAGCCAAGGACTGAGGAGCAGAGGCTACACCTTC
CASSQGLRSRGYTF
>TRBV12-3/TRBV12-4|-|-|TRBJ1-4
TGTGCCAGCAGTTTAGGGCCAGGGCGGGAAAAACTGTTTTTT
CASSLGPGREKLFF
>TRBV13|-|-|TRBJ1-4
TGTGCCAGCAGCCAAGGGGGAGGGGGTGAAAAACTGTTTTTT
CASSQGGGGEKLFF
>TRBV13|-|TRBD1|TRBJ1-2
TGTGCCAGCAGCGAAATACGGACAGGGGGACTTAACTATGGCTACACCTTC
CASSEIRTGGLNYGYTF
>TRBV10-1|-|-|TRBJ1-3
TGCGCCAGCAGTGAAATCCCTGACAGCTTATCAGGAAACACCATATATTTT
CASSEIPDSLSGNTIYF
>TRBV5-4|-|-|TRBJ2-7
TGCGCCAGCAGCTTGGAACACACCTACGAGCAGTACTTC
CASSLEHTYEQYF
>TRBV5-5|medium-sized|-|TRBJ2-3
TGTGCCAGCAGCTTGGGGCGGGGAAGATCAGATACGCAGTATTTT
CASSLGRGRSDTQYF
>TRBV7-9|-|TRBD1|TRBJ2-7
TGTGCCAGCAGCATCGGACAGGGGGCCTACGAGCAGTACTTC
CASSIGQGAYEQYF
>TRBV29-1|medium-sized|TRBD1|TRBJ1-2
TGCAGCGTGACGGGACAGGGGGCCTATGGCTACACCTTC
CSVTGQGAYGYTF
>TRBV7-6|many|TRBD2|TRBJ2-2
TGTGCCAGCAGCTTGGGCGGGGGGAACACCGGGGAGCTGTTTTTT
CASSLGGGNTGELFF
>TRBV5-1|-|-|TRBJ2-3
TGCGCCAGCAGCTTGGTCTACGGTGGCACAGATACGCAGTATTTT
CASSLVYGGTDTQYF
>TRBV18|few|TRBD1|TRBJ1-2
TGTGCCAGCTCACCCGAGGACAGGGTTTACGGCTACACCTTC
CASSPEDRVYGYTF
>TRBV5-6|few|TRBD1|TRBJ2-7
TGTGCCAGCAGCCAAGATGGCCCGGGACAGGGGGCGGGTGAGCAGTACTTC
CASSQDGPGQGAGEQYF
>TRBV6-5|few|TRBD2|TRBJ2-5
TGTGCCAGCACCCCTAGCGGGAGTAGTGTGGAGACCCAGTACTTC
CASTPSGSSVETQYF
>TRBV19|medium-sized|TRBD1|TRBJ2-3
TGTGCCAGTAGTATAGTCGGGACAGGGCGACAGCCAGATACGCAGTATTTT
CASSIVGTGRQPDTQYF
>TRBV10-3|few|TRBD1|TRBJ2-7
TGTGCCATCAGTGAGCTGGGACAGGGAGGGGAGCAGTACTTC
CAISELGQGGEQYF
>TRBV6-2/TRBV6-3|few|-|TRBJ2-1
TGTGCCAGCAGTTACCGGAGCAATGAGCAGTTCTTC
CASSYRSNEQFF
>TRBV6-2/TRBV6-3|-|TRBD1|TRBJ2-3
TGTGCCAGCAGTCGCCAGGGGGACACAGATACGCAGTATTTT
CASSRQGDTDTQYF
>TRBV11-2|-|-|TRBJ1-1
TGTGCCAGCAGCGTACAGGGTGGTACTGAAGCTTTCTTT
CASSVQGGTEAFF
>TRBV7-9|-|-|TRBJ2-5
TGTGCCAGCAGCTACCGGGCCAACCAAGAGACCCAGTACTTC
CASSYRANQETQYF
>TRBV6-5|few|-|TRBJ1-2
TGTGCCAGCAGTGAAGTGAGGGACTATGGCTACACCTTC
CASSEVRDYGYTF
>TRBV6-2/TRBV6-3|-|TRBD1|TRBJ1-2
TGTGCCAGCAGGCGGGACAGGGGGCTTGCTAGCTATGGCTACACCTTC
CASRRDRGLASYGYTF